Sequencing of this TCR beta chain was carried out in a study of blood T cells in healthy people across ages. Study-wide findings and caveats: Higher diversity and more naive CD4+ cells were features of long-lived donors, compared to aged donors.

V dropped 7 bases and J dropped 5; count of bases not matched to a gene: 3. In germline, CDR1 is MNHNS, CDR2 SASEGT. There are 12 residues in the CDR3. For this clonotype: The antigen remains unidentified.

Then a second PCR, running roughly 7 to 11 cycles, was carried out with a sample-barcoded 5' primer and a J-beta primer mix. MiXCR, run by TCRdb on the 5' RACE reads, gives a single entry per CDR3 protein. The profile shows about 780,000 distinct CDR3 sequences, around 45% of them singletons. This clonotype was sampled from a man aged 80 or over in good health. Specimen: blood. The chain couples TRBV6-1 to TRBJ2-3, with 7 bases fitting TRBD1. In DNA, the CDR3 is TGTGCCAGCAAGAGGGACAGAGATACGCAGTATTTT. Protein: CASKRDRDTQYF.